Listed below are T cell receptor beta chains from one sample, sequenced in a study of cytotoxic CD8 clonotypes in ibrutinib-treated CLL. Here immunoSEQ multiplex PCR was the method, and the copy in TCRdb shows in-frame clones only, minus some. The data hold more than 10,000 clones, with around three quarters observed a single time. The source was PBMCs, collected at disease progression, from a patient treated with ibrutinib. The origin of the receptors is a human donor with chronic lymphocytic leukemia. CDR3s include the opening cysteine and the closing phenylalanine or tryptophan.

v_call cdr3_aa
TRBV27 CASRTGVMNTEAFF
TRBV10-3 CAISEGWGDQPQHF
TRBV6-6 CASSWDLGGVGEQFF
TRBV7-3 CASSVSGRSTDTQYF
TRBV15 CATSRVLGHREAFF
TRBV7-3 CASSLRGGGDTGELFF
TRBV5-5 CASSFRLFGTAMSEAFF
TRBV7-2 CASSGREIHEQYF
TRBV6-1 CASGQESNQPQHF
TRBV11-1 CASSELWRHYVDTEAFF
TRBV2 CASMEGTHTF
TRBV7-9 CASSFSRSVAGNTIYF
TRBV27 CASATGTSSYEQYF
TRBV2 CASSETGGVEKLFF
TRBV6-1 CASSDTQRGELFF
TRBV2 CASSDRTGQFLQYF
TRBV10-3 CAISDPGGLWEQFF
TRBV7-8 CASSLVRDRMGETQYF